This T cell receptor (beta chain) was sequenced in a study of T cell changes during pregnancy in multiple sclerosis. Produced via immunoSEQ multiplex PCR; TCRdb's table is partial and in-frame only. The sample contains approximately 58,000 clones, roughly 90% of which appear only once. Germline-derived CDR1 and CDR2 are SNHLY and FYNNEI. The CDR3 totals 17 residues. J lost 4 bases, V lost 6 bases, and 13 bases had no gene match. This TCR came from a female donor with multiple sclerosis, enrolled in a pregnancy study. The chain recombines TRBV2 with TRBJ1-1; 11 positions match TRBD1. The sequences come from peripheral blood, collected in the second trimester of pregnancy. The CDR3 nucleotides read TGTGCCAGCAGCCGGGTGGGGACAGGGGGTGGAAGCACTGAAGCTTTCTTT. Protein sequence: CASSRVGTGGGSTEAFF.